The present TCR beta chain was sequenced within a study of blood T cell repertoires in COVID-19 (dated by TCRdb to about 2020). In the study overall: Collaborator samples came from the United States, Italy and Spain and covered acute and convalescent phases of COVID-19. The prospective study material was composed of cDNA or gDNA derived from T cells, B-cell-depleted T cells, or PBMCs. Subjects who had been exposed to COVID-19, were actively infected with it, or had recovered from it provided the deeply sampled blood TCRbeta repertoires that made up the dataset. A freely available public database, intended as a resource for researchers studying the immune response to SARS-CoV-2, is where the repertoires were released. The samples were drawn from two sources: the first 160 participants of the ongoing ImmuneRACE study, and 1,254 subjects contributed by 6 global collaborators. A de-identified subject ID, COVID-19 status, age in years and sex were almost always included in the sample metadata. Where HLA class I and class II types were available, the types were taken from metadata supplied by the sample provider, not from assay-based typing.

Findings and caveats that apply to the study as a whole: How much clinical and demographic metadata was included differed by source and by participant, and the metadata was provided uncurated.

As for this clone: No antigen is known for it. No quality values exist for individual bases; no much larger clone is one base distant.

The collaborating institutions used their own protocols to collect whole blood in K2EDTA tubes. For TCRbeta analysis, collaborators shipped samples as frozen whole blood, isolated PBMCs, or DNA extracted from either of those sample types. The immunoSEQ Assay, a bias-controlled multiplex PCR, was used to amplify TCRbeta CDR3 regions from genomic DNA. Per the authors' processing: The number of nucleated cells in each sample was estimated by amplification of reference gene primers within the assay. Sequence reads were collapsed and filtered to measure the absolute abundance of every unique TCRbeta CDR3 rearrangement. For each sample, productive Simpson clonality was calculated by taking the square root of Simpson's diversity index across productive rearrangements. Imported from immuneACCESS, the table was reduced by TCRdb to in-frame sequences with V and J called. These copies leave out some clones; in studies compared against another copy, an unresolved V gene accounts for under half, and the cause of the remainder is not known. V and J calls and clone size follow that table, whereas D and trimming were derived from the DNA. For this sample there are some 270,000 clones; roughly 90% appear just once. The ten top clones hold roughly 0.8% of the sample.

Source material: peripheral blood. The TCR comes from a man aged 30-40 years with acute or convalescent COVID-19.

The nucleotide sequence reads TGTGCCAGCACCCGCAGCGGTCAAGAGACCCAGTACTTC. Its coded protein is CASTRSGQETQYF. This receptor chain uses TRBV2 and TRBJ2-5; matching of 5 bases hints at TRBD2 as the D gene. The germline V gene supplies CDR1 SNHLY and CDR2 FYNNEI. The CDR3 starts with the cysteine, ends with the phenylalanine, and has 13 residues. Only CDR3 DNA is held: 39 bases, read in frame from base 1. Trimming costs V 7 bases and J 2 bases, and their ends lie 11 bases apart.